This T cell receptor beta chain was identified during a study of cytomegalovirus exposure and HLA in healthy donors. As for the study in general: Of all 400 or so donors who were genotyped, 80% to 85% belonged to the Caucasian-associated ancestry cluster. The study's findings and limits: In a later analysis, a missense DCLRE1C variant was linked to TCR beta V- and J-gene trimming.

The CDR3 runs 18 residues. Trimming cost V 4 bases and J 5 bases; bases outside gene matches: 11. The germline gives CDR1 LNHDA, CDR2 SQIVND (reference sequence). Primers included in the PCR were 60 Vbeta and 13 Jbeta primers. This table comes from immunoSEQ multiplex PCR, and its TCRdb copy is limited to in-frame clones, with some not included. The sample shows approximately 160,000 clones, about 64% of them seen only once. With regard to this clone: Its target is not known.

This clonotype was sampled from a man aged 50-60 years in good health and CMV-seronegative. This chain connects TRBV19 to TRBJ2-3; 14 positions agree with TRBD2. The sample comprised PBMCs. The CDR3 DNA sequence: TGTGCCAGTAGTAATTCGGGACTAGCGGGGGACTTTCTAGATACGCAGTATTTT. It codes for CASSNSGLAGDFLDTQYF.